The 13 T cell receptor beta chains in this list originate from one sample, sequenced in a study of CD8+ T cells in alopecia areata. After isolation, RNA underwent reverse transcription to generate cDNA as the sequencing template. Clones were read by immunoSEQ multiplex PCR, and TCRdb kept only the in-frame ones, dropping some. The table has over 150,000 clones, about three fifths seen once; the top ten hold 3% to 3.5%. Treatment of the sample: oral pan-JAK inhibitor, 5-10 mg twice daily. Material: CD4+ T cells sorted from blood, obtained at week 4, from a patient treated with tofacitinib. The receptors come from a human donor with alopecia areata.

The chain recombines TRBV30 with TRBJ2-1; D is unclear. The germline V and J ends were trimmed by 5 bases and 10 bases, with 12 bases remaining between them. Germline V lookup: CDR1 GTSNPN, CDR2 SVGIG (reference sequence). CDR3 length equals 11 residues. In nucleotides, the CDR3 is TGTGCCTGGGGCCTCCCACGGGAGCAGTTCTTC. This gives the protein CAWGLPREQFF.

CDR3 coding DNA: TGTGCCAGCCGAGAAAACAGGGAGGCGTACAATGAGCAGTTCTTC. Its protein product is CASRENREAYNEQFF. This chain connects TRBV2 to TRBJ2-1, with D tentatively TRBD1 or TRBD2 (6 bases each). The CDR3 totals 15 residues. V shed 8 bases and J shed 4 bases, with 18 bases lying between them. Germline V gene lookup returns CDR1 SNHLY and CDR2 FYNNEI.

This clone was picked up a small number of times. This chain's CDR3 is CASSLGNLRNGYTF. The CDR3 DNA reads as TGTGCCAGCAGCTTAGGTAATCTTAGGAATGGCTACACCTTC. The chain couples TRBV7-9 to TRBJ1-2; D call uncertain. V lost 1 base and J 6 bases, leaving 12 bases between the germline ends. The CDR3 length is 14 residues. CDR1 is SEHNR and CDR2 is FQNEAQ in the germline V gene (reference sequence).

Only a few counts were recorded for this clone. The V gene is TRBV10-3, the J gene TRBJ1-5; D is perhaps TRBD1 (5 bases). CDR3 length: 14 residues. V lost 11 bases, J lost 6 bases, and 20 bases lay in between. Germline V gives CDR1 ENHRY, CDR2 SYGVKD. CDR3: CASDREGRGQPQHF. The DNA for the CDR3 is TGTGCCTCCGACCGGGAGGGAAGGGGTCAGCCCCAGCATTTT.

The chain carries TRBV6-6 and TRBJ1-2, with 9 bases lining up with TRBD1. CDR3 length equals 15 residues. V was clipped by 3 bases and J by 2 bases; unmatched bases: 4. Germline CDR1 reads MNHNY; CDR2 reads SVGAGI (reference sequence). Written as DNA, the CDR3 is TGTGCCAGCAGTTATGGCGGGACAGGGAACTATGGCTACACCTTC. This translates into CASSYGGTGNYGYTF.

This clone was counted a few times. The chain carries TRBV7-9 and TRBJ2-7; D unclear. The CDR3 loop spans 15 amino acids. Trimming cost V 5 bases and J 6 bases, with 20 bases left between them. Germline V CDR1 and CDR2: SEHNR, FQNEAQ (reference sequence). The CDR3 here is CASSAVLSSSAEQYF. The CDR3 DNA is TGTGCCAGCAGCGCCGTCCTCTCCTCTTCTGCCGAGCAGTACTTC.

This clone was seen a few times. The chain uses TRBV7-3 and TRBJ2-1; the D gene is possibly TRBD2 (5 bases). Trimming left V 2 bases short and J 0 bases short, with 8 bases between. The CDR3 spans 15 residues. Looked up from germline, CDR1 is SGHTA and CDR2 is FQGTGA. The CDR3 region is CASSLQAGSYNEQFF. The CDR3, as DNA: TGTGCCAGCAGCTTACAGGCGGGCTCCTACAATGAGCAGTTCTTC. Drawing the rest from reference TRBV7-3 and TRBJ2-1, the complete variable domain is GAGVSQTPSNKVTEKGKYVELRCDPISGHTALYWYRQSLGQGPEFLIYFQGTGAADDSGLPNDRFFAVRPEGSVSTLKIQRTERGDSAVYLCASSLQAGSYNEQFFGPGTRLTVL.

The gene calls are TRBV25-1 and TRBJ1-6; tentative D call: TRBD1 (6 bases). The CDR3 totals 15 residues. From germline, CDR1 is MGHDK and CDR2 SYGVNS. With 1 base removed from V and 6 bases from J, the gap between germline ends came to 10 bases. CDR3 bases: TGTGCCAGCAGTGAATCACGGACAGCTAATTCACCCCTCCACTTT. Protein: CASSESRTANSPLHF.

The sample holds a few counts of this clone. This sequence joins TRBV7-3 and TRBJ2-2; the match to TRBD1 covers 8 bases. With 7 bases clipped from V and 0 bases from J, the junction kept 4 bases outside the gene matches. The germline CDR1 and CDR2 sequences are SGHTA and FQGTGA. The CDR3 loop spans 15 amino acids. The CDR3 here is CASNTGQANTGELFF. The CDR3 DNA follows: TGTGCCAGCAACACGGGACAGGCGAACACCGGGGAGCTGTTTTTT.

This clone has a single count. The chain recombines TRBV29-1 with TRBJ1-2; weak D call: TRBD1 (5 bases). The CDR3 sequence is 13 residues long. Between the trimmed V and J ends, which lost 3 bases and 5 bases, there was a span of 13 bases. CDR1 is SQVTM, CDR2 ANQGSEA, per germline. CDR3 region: CSVEKGYGYGYTF. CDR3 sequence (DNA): TGCAGCGTTGAGAAGGGGTATGGGTATGGCTACACCTTC.

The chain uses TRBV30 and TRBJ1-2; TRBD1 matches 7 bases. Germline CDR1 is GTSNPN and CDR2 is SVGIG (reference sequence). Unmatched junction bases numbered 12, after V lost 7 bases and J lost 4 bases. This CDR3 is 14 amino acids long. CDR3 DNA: TGTGCCTCAGAGAGGGCGGCAGGGGGCTATGGCTACACCTTC. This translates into CASERAAGGYGYTF.

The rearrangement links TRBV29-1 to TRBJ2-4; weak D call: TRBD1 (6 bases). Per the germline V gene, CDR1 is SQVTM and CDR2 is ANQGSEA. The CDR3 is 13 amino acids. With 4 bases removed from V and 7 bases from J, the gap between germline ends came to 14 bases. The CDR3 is CSVVGAVGNIQYF. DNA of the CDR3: TGCAGCGTTGTGGGGGCGGTTGGCAACATTCAGTACTTC.

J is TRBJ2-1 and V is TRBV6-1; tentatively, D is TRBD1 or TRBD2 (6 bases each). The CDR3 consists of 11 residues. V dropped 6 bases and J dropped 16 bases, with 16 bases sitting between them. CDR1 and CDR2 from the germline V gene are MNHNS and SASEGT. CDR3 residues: CASSHGGGTFF. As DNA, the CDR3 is TGTGCCAGCAGCCACGGAGGGGGGACCTTCTTC.